The 16 T cell receptor beta chains below come from one sample, sequenced in a study of blood T cell repertoires in COVID-19. Some clones are missing from TCRdb's copy, which holds only in-frame ones; the method was immunoSEQ multiplex PCR. The table shows fewer than 300,000 clones, with roughly 90% occurring only once. Input material: peripheral blood. These receptors all come from a woman aged 25-40 years with COVID-19, enrolled during active disease.

The CDR3 sequence: CASSPGGPYEKLFF. CDR3 coding DNA: TGTGCCAGCAGCCCGGGGGGGCCTTATGAAAAACTGTTTTTT. The J gene is TRBJ1-4, the V gene TRBV7-2; weak D call: TRBD1 (6 bases). CDR3 length: 14 residues. The V gene lost 5 bases and the J gene lost 6 bases, with 13 bases spanning the gap. Per the germline V gene, CDR1 is SGHTA and CDR2 is FQGNSA.

Details on this clone: The sample holds other DNA sequences that translate to the same CDR3. The J gene is TRBJ2-5, the V gene TRBV27, with 12 bases aligning to TRBD2. The CDR3 consists of 15 residues. J gave up 5 bases and V 6 bases, and 7 bases lay outside the gene matches. CDR1 is MNHEY, CDR2 SMNVEV, per germline (reference sequence). Here the CDR3 DNA reads TGTGCCAGCAGGACGGGACTAGCGGGCGTGGAGACCCAGTACTTC. This gives the protein CASRTGLAGVETQYF.

The chain is built from TRBV5-1 and TRBJ2-5, with TRBD2 matching 7 bases. The CDR3 length is 15 residues. After removal of 0 bases from V and 2 bases from J, the junction contained 4 bases not matched to a gene. In germline, CDR1 is SGHRS, CDR2 YFSETQ. This CDR3 is CASSLDGLDQETQYF. The CDR3 DNA follows: TGCGCCAGCAGCTTGGACGGACTAGATCAAGAGACCCAGTACTTC.

The chain links TRBV3-1 (or the pseudogene TRBV3-2) to TRBJ1-2; D is perhaps TRBD1 (6 bases). The CDR3 loop spans 15 amino acids. Germline CDR1 LGHDT, CDR2 YNNKEL (reference sequence). V was trimmed by 1 base and J by 0 bases, leaving 9 bases between them. CDR3 nucleotide sequence: TGTGCCAGCAGCCAAGCCCAGGGGACTAACTATGGCTACACCTTC. Protein sequence: CASSQAQGTNYGYTF.

The J gene is TRBJ1-6, the V gene TRBV2; perhaps TRBD1 as D (5 bases). V dropped 3 bases and J dropped 9 bases, with 6 bases sitting between them. Germline V gene data show CDR1 as SNHLY and CDR2 as FYNNEI. The CDR3 runs to 12 residues. As DNA, the CDR3 is TGTGCCAGCAGTGACACAGGTTCACCCCTCCACTTT. Translating gives CASSDTGSPLHF.

The chain recombines TRBV2 with TRBJ2-1; TRBD2 agrees at 8 bases. This CDR3 spans 15 amino acids. Germline-derived CDR1 and CDR2 are SNHLY and FYNNEI. J lost 9 bases, V lost 6 bases, and 13 bases had no gene match. This CDR3 reads CASRNSGAPRSEQFF. In DNA form, the CDR3 reads TGTGCCAGCAGAAATAGCGGGGCCCCCCGTAGTGAGCAGTTCTTC.

This clone was observed once. Here the CDR3 DNA reads TGCGCCAGCAGCTTGGAACCTAGCGGGAGCACAGATACGCAGTATTTT. Translated, it gives CASSLEPSGSTDTQYF. The chain combines TRBV5-1 with TRBJ2-3, with 8 bases fitting TRBD2. V was pared by 0 bases and J by 0 bases, with 3 bases of the junction left unmatched. CDR1 is SGHRS and CDR2 is YFSETQ in the germline V gene. This CDR3 contains 16 residues.

V usage is TRBV6-5 and J usage is TRBJ2-7, with 9 nucleotides matching TRBD1. Germline assignment: CDR1 MNHEY and CDR2 SVGAGI. The CDR3 contains 15 residues. With 7 bases clipped from V and 5 bases from J, the junction kept 12 bases outside the gene matches. CDR3 bases: TGTGCCAGCAATCGGAAGACAGGGGGTAGAAACGAGCAGTACTTC. Translating it yields CASNRKTGGRNEQYF.

The genes are TRBV27 and TRBJ2-7, with 8 bases matching TRBD1. Trimming cost V 5 bases and J 2 bases; bases outside gene matches: 5. CDR3 length: 14 amino acids. In germline, CDR1 is MNHEY, CDR2 SMNVEV (reference sequence). The CDR3 region has the DNA TGTGCCAGCAGTCCGGCAGGGGGCGCCTACGAGCAGTACTTC. Amino acid sequence: CASSPAGGAYEQYF.

This rearrangement joins TRBV27 to TRBJ2-1; 9 positions agree with TRBD2. V dropped 6 bases and J dropped 1; count of bases not matched to a gene: 4. Germline CDR1 reads MNHEY; CDR2 reads SMNVEV (reference sequence). This CDR3 has 15 amino acids. Here the CDR3 DNA reads TGTGCCAGCAGCGTAGCGGGAGCATCCTACAATGAGCAGTTCTTC. Its protein product is CASSVAGASYNEQFF.

The chain recombines TRBV11-2 with TRBJ2-1; 9 nucleotides align to TRBD2. The V gene end was trimmed by 6 bases and the J gene end by 7 bases; junction bases not matched to a gene: 13. The CDR3 extends over 16 amino acids. Germline loops: CDR1 SGHAT, CDR2 FQNNGV. The CDR3 bases are TGTGCCAGCAGTGGCGCCGGGACTAGCTTTCGGAATGAGCAGTTCTTC. This sequence encodes CASSGAGTSFRNEQFF.

The rearrangement joins TRBV5-5 to TRBJ1-6, with D unresolved. Germline V gene lookup returns CDR1 SGHKS and CDR2 YYEKEE (reference sequence). V lost 1 base to trimming and J lost 0 bases, with 5 bases between them. The CDR3 extends over 15 amino acids. In DNA form, the CDR3 reads TGTGCCAGCAGCTTGAGGAGCTCCTATAATTCACCCCTCCACTTT. It yields the protein CASSLRSSYNSPLHF. Full variable domain (remainder filled in from reference TRBV5-5 and TRBJ1-6): DAGVTQSPTHLIKTRGQQVTLRCSPISGHKSVSWYQQVLGQGPQFIFQYYEKEERGRGNFPDRFSARQFPNYSSELNVNALLLGDSALYLCASSLRSSYNSPLHFGNGTRLTVT.

The chain recombines TRBV7-8 with TRBJ2-7; 10 bases are shared with TRBD1. This CDR3 region has 15 residues. Germline trimming cut 4 bases from V and 5 bases from J; bases unmatched to any gene: 8. Germline CDR1 is SGHVS and CDR2 is FQNEAQ. CDR3 protein: CASSSPGTGVHEQYF. CDR3 coding DNA: TGTGCCAGCAGCTCCCCCGGGACAGGGGTCCACGAGCAGTACTTC.

The chain has TRBV7-9 and TRBJ1-5, with 7 bases lining up with TRBD1. CDR3 size: 17 residues. J gave up 7 bases and V 3 bases, and 15 bases lay outside the gene matches. Germline V gives CDR1 SEHNR, CDR2 FQNEAQ (reference sequence). The CDR3 region has the DNA TGTGCCAGCAGCTTCCCCGACGGGAGAGGGGGCGAGCAGCCCCAGCATTTT. It is translated as CASSFPDGRGGEQPQHF.

The chain recombines TRBV6-5 with TRBJ2-7; D possibly corresponds to TRBD1 (6 bases). Germline CDR1 is MNHEY and CDR2 is SVGAGI. This CDR3 is 13 amino acids long. V shed 5 bases and J shed 2 bases, with 10 bases lying between them. The CDR3 is CASSLGTTYEQYF. CDR3 nucleotides: TGTGCCAGCAGTCTAGGGACAACCTACGAGCAGTACTTC.

As DNA, the CDR3 is TGTGCCACCAGCAGAGAGTCCGCAGGGATAGTCAACGAGCAGTACTTC. Its protein product is CATSRESAGIVNEQYF. This sequence joins TRBV15 and TRBJ2-7; D may be TRBD1 (5 bases). Germline loops: CDR1 LNHNV, CDR2 YYDKDF (reference sequence). The CDR3 sequence is 16 residues long. V dropped 0 bases and J dropped 5 bases, with 17 bases sitting between them.